The clone carrying this T cell receptor (beta chain) was counted many times. Its antigen remains unknown. Under 3 months in duration, the ophthalmopathy in affected donors had moderate-to-severe activity, CAS ≥3 and NOSPECS ≥4. This specimen belongs to a study of Graves' ophthalmopathy and Graves' hyperthyroidism. Findings and limits, study-wide: Blood was where most expanded thyroid clonotypes above 0.001 frequency also turned up.

The CDR3 is made up of 12 amino acids. V was pared by 10 bases and J by 0 bases, with 10 bases between. The germline gives CDR1 ENHRY, CDR2 SYGVKD. Transcripts of RNA were the source for amplifying TCR beta CDR3 regions. First-round RT-PCR relied on HTBI primers, and a second-round multiplex PCR came next. TCRdb redid the calling of the multiplex PCR reads with MiXCR, one entry per CDR3 protein. This table has over 150,000 distinct CDR3 sequences, 30% to 45% appearing once. The rearrangement joins TRBV10-3 to TRBJ2-7; possibly TRBD1 for D (5 bases). Sequencing was done on a sample of peripheral blood. The sequence came from a middle-aged woman with Graves' ophthalmopathy. The DNA for the CDR3 is TGTGCCACCGCAGGGTCCTCCTACGAGCAGTACTTC. Protein: CATAGSSYEQYF.